This TCR beta chain was captured in a study of beta chain features in type 1 diabetes. Study outcomes and limitations: Within each of all four CD4+ subsets, Type 1 diabetes patients had TCRB CDR3s that were moderately but significantly shorter. In comparison with healthy donors, patients had naive, central memory and Treg TCRB repertoires that appeared more similar.

The investigators reverse transcribed all of the isolated RNA, so they sequenced expressed TCRB transcripts. Profiled with immunoSEQ multiplex PCR; TCRdb holds only in-frame clones, not every one. The sample yields hundreds of thousands of clones, 17% seen once. Comment on this clone: The antigen remains unidentified.

The junction had 16 bases not matched to a gene; V was cut back by 8 bases and J by 6 bases. The germline gives CDR1 LNHNV, CDR2 YYDKDF (reference sequence). CDR3 length: 18 residues. V is TRBV15 and J is TRBJ2-1; 13 bases map to TRBD2. Source material: naive CD4+ T cells from blood. The sequence was collected from a woman aged 18-35 years in good health. The DNA of the CDR3 is TGTGCCACCTCTCGAGGGCGAGGACTAGCGGGAGATTTCAATGAGCAGTTCTTC. Translation: CATSRGRGLAGDFNEQFF.